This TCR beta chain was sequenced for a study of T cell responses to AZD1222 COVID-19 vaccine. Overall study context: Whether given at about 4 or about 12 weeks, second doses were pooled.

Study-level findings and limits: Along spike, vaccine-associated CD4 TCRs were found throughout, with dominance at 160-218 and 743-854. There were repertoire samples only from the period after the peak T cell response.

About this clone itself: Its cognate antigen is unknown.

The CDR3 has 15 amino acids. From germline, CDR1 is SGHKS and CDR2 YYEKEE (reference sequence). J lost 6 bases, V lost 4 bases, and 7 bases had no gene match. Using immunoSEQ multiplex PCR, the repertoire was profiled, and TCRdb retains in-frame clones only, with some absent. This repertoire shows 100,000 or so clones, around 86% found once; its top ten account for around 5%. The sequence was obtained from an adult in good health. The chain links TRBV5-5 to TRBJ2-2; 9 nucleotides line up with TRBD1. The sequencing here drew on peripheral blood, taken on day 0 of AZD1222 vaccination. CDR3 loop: CASSLGQGRAGELFF. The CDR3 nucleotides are TGTGCCAGCAGCCTGGGACAGGGCCGCGCCGGGGAGCTGTTTTTT.